This T cell receptor (beta chain) comes out of a study of blood T cell repertoires in COVID-19. Study-wide context: Specimens from acute and convalescent COVID-19 originated in the United States, Italy and Spain. T cells, B-cell-depleted T cells, or PBMCs provided the cDNA or gDNA that served as material.

In the source study's methods: Using reference gene primer amplification, nucleated cell counts were estimated. TCRdb's table, derived via immunoSEQ multiplex PCR, lists solely in-frame clones and lacks some. The V and J calls and clone size are taken from that table; D and trimming were inferred from the DNA. The data contain over 80,000 clones, 86% of them seen just once; the ten biggest clones take up more than 1%. The junction had 8 bases not matched to a gene; V was cut back by 4 bases and J by 3 bases. Germline CDR1 and CDR2: SGDLS and YYNGEE. The CDR3 extends over 16 amino acids. Specimen: peripheral blood. V is TRBV9 and J is TRBJ1-2; 11 positions match TRBD1. This sequence was found in a man aged 80 or over with active or convalescent COVID-19. Here the CDR3 DNA reads TGTGCCAGCAGCATCAAACCGGGACAGGGGGACTATGGCTACACCTTC. This sequence encodes CASSIKPGQGDYGYTF.